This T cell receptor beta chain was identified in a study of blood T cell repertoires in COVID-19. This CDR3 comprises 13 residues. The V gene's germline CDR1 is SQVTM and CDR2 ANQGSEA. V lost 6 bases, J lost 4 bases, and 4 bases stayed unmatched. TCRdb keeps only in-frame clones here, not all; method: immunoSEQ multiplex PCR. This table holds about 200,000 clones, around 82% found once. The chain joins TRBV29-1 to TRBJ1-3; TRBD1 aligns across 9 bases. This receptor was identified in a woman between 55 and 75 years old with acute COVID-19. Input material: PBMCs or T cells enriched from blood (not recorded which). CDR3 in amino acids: CSVEGQGGNTIYF. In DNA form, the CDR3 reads TGCAGCGTGGAGGGACAGGGAGGAAACACCATATATTTT.